The 18 T cell receptor beta chains listed next were all sequenced from one sample in a study of HIV-infected patients and healthy controls. All unsorted peripheral T cells were captured because whole blood was used without fractionation. Reverse transcription used approximately 500 ng RNA and constant-region primers for alpha and beta. Alpha and beta chain libraries were made separately by chain-specific third strand synthesis with multiplexing indices. TCRdb reprocessed the 5' RACE reads with MiXCR, giving one entry per CDR3 protein. Among more than 15,000 distinct CDR3 sequences listed, 5.5% were seen once. The sample consisted of blood. The source is an adult in good health.

Many counts were recorded for this clonotype. The chain employs TRBV7-8 and TRBJ1-1, with 9 bases that match TRBD1. The CDR3 spans 15 residues. Germline CDR1 reads SGHVS; CDR2 reads FQNEAQ. Trimming removed 3 bases from V and 4 bases from J; junction bases left unmatched: 6. CDR3: CASSLGGGQGTEAFF. CDR3 nucleotides: TGTGCCAGCAGCTTGGGAGGGGGACAGGGCACTGAAGCTTTCTTT.

This clonotype appeared many times. The rearrangement uses TRBV20-1 and TRBJ2-3; maybe TRBD1 (6 bases). This CDR3 region has 14 residues. The germline CDR1 and CDR2 sequences are DFQATT and SNEGSKA (reference sequence). Trimming took off 3 bases at V and 5 bases at J, with 15 bases between the two ends. As DNA, the CDR3 is TGCAGTGCTAGTCCAGGGGATGTGATAGATACGCAGTATTTT. Translated, it gives CSASPGDVIDTQYF.

This clonotype appeared many times. The V call is TRBV24-1, the J call TRBJ2-2, with 11 bases fitting TRBD1. In germline, CDR1 is KGHDR, CDR2 SFDVKD. This CDR3 has 18 residues. Germline trimming cut 3 bases from V and 5 bases from J; bases unmatched to any gene: 10. The CDR3 loop reads CATSDPRGQGVRTGELFF. Here the CDR3 DNA reads TGTGCCACCAGTGATCCGCGGGGACAGGGGGTCCGGACCGGGGAGCTGTTTTTT.

By share of the sample, this clonotype is medium-sized. The chain has TRBV7-2 and TRBJ1-5, with D unclear. The CDR3 runs to 18 residues. Trimming removed 0 bases at V and 0 bases at J, with 15 bases between. Per the germline V gene, CDR1 is SGHTA and CDR2 is FQGNSA. DNA for the CDR3: TGTGCCAGCAGCTTAGCGCTCTGGAGGGAGGGTAGCAATCAGCCCCAGCATTTT. Amino acids: CASSLALWREGSNQPQHF.

This clonotype was seen at least ten times. The V gene is TRBV27, the J gene TRBJ2-5; 12 bases map to TRBD2. V was clipped by 5 bases and J by 2 bases; unmatched bases: 6. In germline, CDR1 is MNHEY, CDR2 SMNVEV (reference sequence). The CDR3 extends over 16 amino acids. The CDR3 spells CASSLRLAGAQETQYF. In DNA, the CDR3 is TGTGCCAGCAGTCTGAGACTAGCGGGGGCACAAGAGACCCAGTACTTC.

In its sample, this clonotype was seen many times. CDR3 sequence: CASSYLLGTRVGELFF. CDR3 bases: TGTGCCAGCAGCTACCTCTTGGGGACTAGAGTCGGGGAGCTGTTTTTT. The rearrangement links TRBV7-6 to TRBJ2-2; 8 bases are a match to TRBD2. This CDR3 region has 16 residues. V was clipped by 4 bases and J by 7 bases; unmatched bases: 11. In germline, CDR1 is SGHVS, CDR2 FNYEAQ.

This clonotype was recorded many times. The rearrangement links TRBV10-3 to TRBJ2-5; 8 bases are a match to TRBD1. Trimming cost V 6 bases and J 1 base; bases outside gene matches: 4. Germline lookup yields CDR1 ENHRY and CDR2 SYGVKD. There are 14 residues in the CDR3. In DNA, the CDR3 is TGTGCCATCAGGAGGACAGGGTTCCAAGAGACCCAGTACTTC. It yields the protein CAIRRTGFQETQYF.

In this sample, this clonotype turned up many times. This CDR3 is CASSPPGGSGELFF. As DNA, the CDR3 is TGTGCCAGCAGTCCCCCCGGGGGCTCCGGGGAGCTGTTTTTT. J is TRBJ2-2 and V is TRBV7-2; D could derive from TRBD1 or TRBD2 (6 bases each). The germline V gene encodes CDR1 SGHTA and CDR2 FQGNSA. The CDR3 sequence is 14 residues long. V was cut by 6 bases and J by 6 bases, with 14 bases left in between.

This clonotype was detected many times. The chain links TRBV20-1 to TRBJ1-3; D possibly corresponds to TRBD1 (5 bases). The germline V gene encodes CDR1 DFQATT and CDR2 SNEGSKA (reference sequence). The V end was cut by 0 bases, the J end by 0 bases, with 9 bases between. The CDR3 extends over 15 amino acids. CDR3 loop: CSAREFGASGNTIYF. The CDR3 DNA reads TGCAGTGCTAGAGAATTTGGGGCCTCTGGAAACACCATATATTTT.

In its sample, this clonotype ranks as medium-sized. The gene calls are TRBV5-4 and TRBJ2-4, with D maybe TRBD1 (5 bases). The V gene's germline CDR1 is SGHNT and CDR2 YYREEE (reference sequence). Trimming pared 0 bases from V and 0 bases from J, leaving 10 bases between. This CDR3 is built from 16 residues. The CDR3 loop is CASSLEGDVAKNIQYF. The DNA of the CDR3 is TGTGCCAGCAGCTTGGAAGGGGATGTAGCCAAAAACATTCAGTACTTC. The full variable domain, with the rest looked up from reference TRBV5-4 and TRBJ2-4, is ETGVTQSPTHLIKTRGQQVTLRCSSQSGHNTVSWYQQALGQGPQFIFQYYREEENGRGNFPPRFSGLQFPNYSSELNVNALELDDSALYLCASSLEGDVAKNIQYFGAGTRLSVL.

The CDR3 loop reads CASTPRRGETSTDTQYF. The CDR3 region has the DNA TGTGCCAGCACCCCCAGGCGGGGGGAAACTAGCACAGATACGCAGTATTTT. This chain joins TRBV6-6 and TRBJ2-3; TRBD2 agrees at 8 bases. V gave up 7 bases and J gave up 0 bases; unmatched junction bases: 12. Germline CDR1 MNHNY, CDR2 SVGAGI (reference sequence). The length of the CDR3 is 17 residues.

This clonotype occurred a few times. The chain couples TRBV6-2 or TRBV6-3 to TRBJ1-1, with unresolved D. The length of the CDR3 is 14 residues. Germline-derived CDR1 and CDR2 are MNHEY and SVGEGT. Deletions cut 8 bases from V and 0 bases from J, with 13 bases between. The CDR3 bases are TGTGCCAGCGCCTGGACGGCCATGAACACTGAAGCTTTCTTT. This gives the protein CASAWTAMNTEAFF.

Within the sample, this clonotype is large. The chain employs TRBV12-3 or TRBV12-4 and TRBJ2-2; D may be TRBD2 (6 bases). The germline V and J ends were trimmed by 6 bases and 10 bases, with 12 bases remaining between them. The CDR3 runs to 12 residues. CDR3 nucleotides: TGTGCCAGCAGGGGACTCGCGTTGGAGCTGTTTTTT. Translation: CASRGLALELFF.

This clonotype was seen ten or more times. The chain has TRBV7-9 and TRBJ2-2, with D unclear. This CDR3 is 14 amino acids long. The V gene's germline CDR1 is SEHNR and CDR2 FQNEAQ (reference sequence). V was trimmed by 2 bases and J by 1 base, leaving 5 bases between them. The CDR3 bases are TGTGCCAGCAGCTTAAGCAGGAACACCGGGGAGCTGTTTTTT. Its protein product is CASSLSRNTGELFF.

The V and J genes are TRBV27 and TRBJ1-1; 11 bases are a match to TRBD1. Trimming at V came to 10 bases and at J to 3 bases, leaving 10 bases not matched to a gene. This CDR3 contains 15 residues. Germline V CDR1 and CDR2: MNHEY, SMNVEV (reference sequence). CDR3 bases: TGTGCCACTTATGGGACAGGGGGTGTGGACACTGAAGCTTTCTTT. Encoded protein: CATYGTGGVDTEAFF.

This clonotype was seen repeatedly, ten times or more. The chain uses TRBV20-1 and TRBJ1-5; D remains unclear. The ends were cut back, 6 bases at V and 0 bases at J, with 12 bases in the middle. Germline CDR1 and CDR2: DFQATT and SNEGSKA (reference sequence). The CDR3 loop spans 14 amino acids. The CDR3 region is CSAALPYSNQPQHF. Here the CDR3 DNA reads TGCAGTGCCGCTTTACCGTATAGCAATCAGCCCCAGCATTTT.

This clonotype has a count of ten or more. V usage is TRBV5-1 and J usage is TRBJ1-1, with no clear D. The germline V and J ends were trimmed by 4 bases and 0 bases, with 13 bases remaining between them. Germline V gene data show CDR1 as SGHRS and CDR2 as YFSETQ. The CDR3 covers 15 residues. This chain's CDR3 is CASSPEEAMNTEAFF. The CDR3 bases are TGCGCCAGCAGCCCCGAGGAGGCCATGAACACTGAAGCTTTCTTT.

This clonotype was counted many times. J is TRBJ1-4 and V is TRBV20-1, with D tentatively TRBD1 (5 bases). The V gene's germline CDR1 is DFQATT and CDR2 SNEGSKA (reference sequence). V was cut by 7 bases and J by 5 bases, with 14 bases left in between. CDR3 length: 13 amino acids. The DNA of the CDR3 is TGCAGTGTTCCATACGGGGGGAATGAAAAACTGTTTTTT. Translation: CSVPYGGNEKLFF.